This entry is about one TCR beta chain. This sample is part of a study of shared clonotypes between healthy human individuals. Sequencing was performed with immunoSEQ multiplex PCR; in TCRdb, only in-frame clones are kept and a portion is missing. The sample holds some 740,000 clones; roughly 92% are singletons and the top ten take about 25%. Terminally differentiated effector memory CD45RA+ cells were left out of the naive CD8 fraction, which was CD45RO-negative and positively selected for CCR7. Sequenced sample: naive CD8+ T cells sorted from blood. This receptor was obtained from a man aged 25 to 40 in good health.

CDR3: CASTDGRASNTGELFF. CDR3 bases: TGTGCCAGCACCGACGGGAGGGCCTCGAACACCGGGGAGCTGTTTTTT. The rearrangement links TRBV5-5 to TRBJ2-2; 8 nucleotides match TRBD2. The V gene's germline CDR1 is SGHKS and CDR2 YYEKEE (reference sequence). This CDR3 spans 16 amino acids. The ends lost 6 bases at V and 0 bases at J; junction bases unmatched: 7.